This record covers a single T cell receptor (beta chain). This clonotype has just a few counts. Its antigen remains unidentified. There are no base qualities to consult, and no much larger clone falls within one base. These data are taken from a study of T-cell memory formation after mild COVID-19 (dated by TCRdb to the early 2020s). For the wider study: TCR sequence clusters from the two donors were found to be largely donor specific. In a couple of donors, T-cell clones that expanded and contracted after mild COVID-19 were tracked by sequencing TCRalpha and TCRbeta repertoires over time. The cohort was made up of two young adult volunteers, one female and one male, who were previously healthy.

The instrument given in TCRdb is Illumina NovaSeq 6000. Using 5'RACE with constant-segment primers, TCRalpha and TCRbeta cDNA libraries were constructed, with sample barcodes and unique molecular identifiers added in the process. Trizol reagent was used to extract RNA from every sample. The libraries were amplified in two PCR steps, and the second step added a second sample barcode and Illumina TruSeq adapters. Libraries were sequenced on an Illumina NovaSeq with 2 x 150 bp paired-end reads. As for how the authors treated the data: With migec v1.2.7, reads were demultiplexed and then collapsed into UMI-guided consensus sequences. Using mixcr v2.1.11, UMI consensuses were aligned to TRA and TRB V and J templates and then assembled into clonotypes. Expanded or contracted clonotypes were those called significant by both edgeR and NoisET, with noise models trained on biological replicates. For edgeR calls, the cutoffs were a false discovery rate-adjusted p below 0.01 and a log2 fold-change threshold of 1. As an exploratory analysis of dynamics, max-normalized trajectories of the 1000 most abundant clonotypes were examined with PCA combined with hierarchical clustering. Each responding clone was given a CD4 or CD8 phenotype based on the CD4+ and CD8+ repertoires, which had been sequenced separately. TCRdb applied fastp at Q25 and MiXCR to the public reads, then kept only in-frame beta chains. A single entry per CDR3 protein holds the most common genes and DNA from its merged rows. The V and J calls were not made by the authors but by TCRdb's processing. The sample records 200,000 to 250,000 distinct CDR3 sequences, roughly a tenth of which are singletons. The leading ten clones occupy more than 20% of the sample.

Ficoll-Paque density gradient centrifugation was the method used to isolate PBMCs. From the cysteine up to the phenylalanine, the CDR3 has a length of 15 residues. CDR3 DNA is the only sequence kept; it has 45 bases, read in frame from the first base. The V end gives up 0 bases and the J end 8 bases, leaving 6 bases in the junction not matched to a gene. CDR1 and CDR2, per the germline V gene, are SGHTA and FQGNSA. Overall results and qualifications from the work: The study covered only a couple of mild cases, and larger cohorts including severe cases with pre-infection samples were considered necessary. Some responding clones were found in pre-infection memory, which suggests that pre-existing cross-reactive memory T cells took part in the SARS-CoV-2 response. Contracting CD4+ clones turned up mainly in the CM and EM memory subsets, whereas EMRA was where CD8+ clones were enriched. From day 15 to 85, contracting clones showed balanced CD4/CD8 phenotypes, whereas a second wave of clones that expanded from day 15 to 37 leaned towards CD4+. SARS-CoV-2 specificity was not confirmed for the second-wave clones peaking on day 37.

The sequence was collected from a man between 18 and 35 years old who had mild COVID-19 (a few samples of this study predate the infection). The sample titles of this study are shuffled in the database, so cell type and time point are left out; the donor was told from shared clones. Sequenced input: PBMCs or a T cell subset sorted from them (not recorded which). The chain uses TRBV7-2 and TRBJ1-2, and 10 junctional nucleotides match TRBD1. The sequenced DNA: TGTGCCAGCAGCTTAGCGGGGGGACAGGGGCGAGGCTACACCTTC. The translation is CASSLAGGQGRGYTF. Here the CDR3 is joined to the reference TRBV7-2 and TRBJ1-2 genes, and the full variable domain is: GAGVSQSPSNKVTEKGKDVELRCDPISGHTALYWYRQSLGQGLEFLIYFQGNSAPDKSGLPSDRFSAERTGGSVSTLTIQRTQQEDSAVYLCASSLAGGQGRGYTFGSGTRLTVV.